Below are 17 T cell receptor beta chains sequenced from a single sample in a study of T cells in localized non-small cell lung cancer. The table came from immunoSEQ multiplex PCR; TCRdb's copy has only in-frame clones and leaves some out. The data show 45,000 to 70,000 clones, approximately 90% seen once. The sequenced sample was peripheral blood, obtained before any cancer treatment. Source of these receptors: a woman aged 40 to 75 with stage I lung adenocarcinoma.

The chain employs TRBV19 and TRBJ2-2; TRBD2 might be the D (5 bases). The CDR3 runs to 13 residues. Germline V gene data show CDR1 as LNHDA and CDR2 as SQIVND (reference sequence). V was shortened by 8 bases and J by 0 bases, with 7 bases between the two germline ends. CDR3 region: CASRGTNTGELFF. The CDR3 DNA reads as TGTGCCAGTCGGGGTACGAACACCGGGGAGCTGTTTTTT.

This clone is medium-sized. The chain uses TRBV30 and TRBJ1-5, with D possibly being TRBD1 (5 bases). This CDR3 comprises 13 residues. The germline V and J ends were trimmed by 2 bases and 3 bases, with 8 bases remaining between them. Per the germline V gene, CDR1 is GTSNPN and CDR2 is SVGIG (reference sequence). As DNA, the CDR3 is TGTGCCTGGAGTTTACAGGTCAATCAGCCCCAGCATTTT. Amino acids: CAWSLQVNQPQHF.

The rearrangement joins TRBV27 to TRBJ1-2, with 9 nucleotides matching TRBD1. The junction had 11 bases not matched to a gene; V was cut back by 5 bases and J by 4 bases. CDR3 length: 16 residues. CDR1 MNHEY and CDR2 SMNVEV come from the germline V gene (reference sequence). CDR3 amino acids: CASSPTGTGRTYGYTF. The CDR3, as DNA: TGTGCCAGCAGTCCAACAGGGACAGGGAGGACCTATGGCTACACCTTC.

V gene TRBV11-2 combines with J gene TRBJ1-3; D not resolved. Germline V CDR1 and CDR2: SGHAT, FQNNGV. The CDR3 is 14 residues long. V was clipped by 1 base and J by 4 bases, with 8 bases between them. As DNA, the CDR3 is TGTGCCAGCAGCTTAGGTCCTGCCGGAAACACCATATATTTT. Translating it yields CASSLGPAGNTIYF.

The gene calls are TRBV30 and TRBJ1-1, with D perhaps matching TRBD1 (5 bases). The V and J ends lost 5 bases and 5 bases respectively, with 9 bases between them. Germline V lookup: CDR1 GTSNPN, CDR2 SVGIG (reference sequence). The CDR3 has 11 residues. CDR3 region: CAWGGRTEAFF. The DNA for the CDR3 is TGTGCCTGGGGGGGGAGGACTGAAGCTTTCTTT.

The rearrangement links TRBV7-8 to TRBJ2-1, with unresolved D. Trimming took off 0 bases at V and 0 bases at J, with 15 bases between the two ends. CDR1 SGHVS and CDR2 FQNEAQ come from the germline V gene. The CDR3 is made up of 18 amino acids. Here the CDR3 DNA reads TGTGCCAGCAGCTTAGCGCGTATACCCTCGAGCTCCTACAATGAGCAGTTCTTC. Translating it yields CASSLARIPSSSYNEQFF. Drawing the rest from reference TRBV7-8 and TRBJ2-1, the complete variable domain is GAGVSQSPRYKVAKRGQDVALRCDPISGHVSLFWYQQALGQGPEFLTYFQNEAQLDKSGLPSDRFFAERPEGSVSTLKIQRTQQEDSAVYLCASSLARIPSSSYNEQFFGPGTRLTVL.

The J gene is TRBJ1-6, the V gene TRBV28; D gene uncertain. Germline V gene data show CDR1 as MDHEN and CDR2 as SYDVKM. This CDR3 is 14 amino acids long. The ends were cut back, 4 bases at V and 10 bases at J, with 14 bases in the middle. This chain's CDR3 is CASSSVWRESPLHF. The CDR3 DNA sequence: TGTGCCAGCAGTTCCGTTTGGCGAGAATCACCCCTCCACTTT.

CDR3: CSVVLLPGTEAFF. The CDR3 nucleotides are TGCAGCGTGGTGCTCCTCCCGGGGACTGAAGCTTTCTTT. The V gene is TRBV29-1, the J gene TRBJ1-1; no clear D. There are 13 residues in the CDR3. In germline, CDR1 is SQVTM, CDR2 ANQGSEA. Trimming shortened V by 6 bases and J by 5 bases, and 16 bases separated the two germline ends.

The J gene is TRBJ1-2, the V gene TRBV29-1; D gene unclear. Deletions cut 4 bases from V and 5 bases from J, with 11 bases between. Germline V CDR1 and CDR2: SQVTM, ANQGSEA. The CDR3 runs 12 residues. Written as DNA, the CDR3 is TGCAGCGTTGGTGAAGCCAGATATGGCTACACCTTC. Translating it yields CSVGEARYGYTF.

This clone has more than one count but fewer than ten. The chain recombines TRBV19 with TRBJ1-2, with D tentatively TRBD1 (6 bases). The CDR3 runs to 12 residues. The germline V gene encodes CDR1 LNHDA and CDR2 SQIVND (reference sequence). Trimming stripped 7 bases from V and 5 bases from J, with 11 bases between. CDR3 coding DNA: TGTGCCAGTACCAAGGACAGATATGGCTACACCTTC. Protein sequence: CASTKDRYGYTF.

The V call is TRBV7-9, the J call TRBJ2-3; 13 bases are a match to TRBD2. The germline gives CDR1 SEHNR, CDR2 FQNEAQ (reference sequence). J lost 4 bases, V lost 6 bases, and 1 base had no gene match. This CDR3 region has 14 residues. CDR3 residues: CASRTSGGSDTQYF. DNA for the CDR3: TGTGCCAGCAGGACTAGCGGGGGGTCAGATACGCAGTATTTT.

The V gene is TRBV7-3, the J gene TRBJ2-3; 11 nucleotides line up with TRBD2. CDR1 and CDR2 from the germline V gene are SGHTA and FQGTGA. Unmatched junction bases numbered 4, after V lost 6 bases and J lost 2 bases. The CDR3 has 15 residues. The CDR3 region is CASSLAGGPTDTQYF. The CDR3 coding sequence is TGTGCCAGCAGTTTAGCGGGGGGGCCCACAGATACGCAGTATTTT.

The rearrangement links TRBV6-5 to TRBJ2-1; 9 bases align to TRBD1. V lost 5 bases, J lost 6 bases, and 8 bases stayed unmatched. CDR1 MNHEY and CDR2 SVGAGI come from the germline V gene. This CDR3 is built from 15 residues. CDR3 region: CASSPPGQGRNEQFF. CDR3 coding DNA: TGTGCCAGCAGTCCCCCGGGACAGGGACGCAATGAGCAGTTCTTC.

This clone was recorded only once. The CDR3 region has the DNA TGTGCCAGCAGCAATACAGTGAACACTGAAGCTTTCTTT. Its protein is CASSNTVNTEAFF. The chain joins TRBV5-6 to TRBJ1-1; D call uncertain. This CDR3 has 13 residues. Germline CDR1 SGHDT, CDR2 YYEEEE. V lost 4 bases and J lost 0, with 7 bases in between.

The chain uses TRBV7-2 and TRBJ1-3; no clear D. The CDR3 sequence is 14 residues long. Germline loops: CDR1 SGHTA, CDR2 FQGNSA. V was cut by 5 bases and J by 2 bases, with 10 bases left in between. The chain's CDR3 is CASSTGQPGNTIYF. CDR3 sequence (DNA): TGTGCCAGCAGCACCGGGCAACCTGGAAACACCATATATTTT.

The chain is built from TRBV5-6 and TRBJ1-1, with TRBD1 as a possible D gene (6 bases). The length of the CDR3 is 12 residues. Per germline, CDR1 SGHDT and CDR2 YYEEEE. The V gene lost 4 bases and the J gene lost 8 bases, with 12 bases spanning the gap. CDR3: CASSKTGREAFF. The CDR3 DNA sequence: TGTGCCAGCAGCAAGACAGGACGAGAAGCTTTCTTT. Complete variable domain (other parts from reference TRBV5-6 and TRBJ1-1): DAGVTQSPTHLIKTRGQQVTLRCSPKSGHDTVSWYQQALGQGPQFIFQYYEEEERQRGNFPDRFSGHQFPNYSSELNVNALLLGDSALYLCASSKTGREAFFGQGTRLTVV.

The chain recombines TRBV5-5 with TRBJ1-5, with D uncertain. This CDR3 has 16 residues. Germline CDR1 reads SGHKS; CDR2 reads YYEKEE (reference sequence). The V end lost 0 bases, the J end lost 0 bases, and 10 bases lay between the germline ends. The CDR3: CASSLAPDSSNQPQHF. CDR3 nucleotide sequence: TGTGCCAGCAGCTTGGCCCCTGACTCTAGCAATCAGCCCCAGCATTTT.